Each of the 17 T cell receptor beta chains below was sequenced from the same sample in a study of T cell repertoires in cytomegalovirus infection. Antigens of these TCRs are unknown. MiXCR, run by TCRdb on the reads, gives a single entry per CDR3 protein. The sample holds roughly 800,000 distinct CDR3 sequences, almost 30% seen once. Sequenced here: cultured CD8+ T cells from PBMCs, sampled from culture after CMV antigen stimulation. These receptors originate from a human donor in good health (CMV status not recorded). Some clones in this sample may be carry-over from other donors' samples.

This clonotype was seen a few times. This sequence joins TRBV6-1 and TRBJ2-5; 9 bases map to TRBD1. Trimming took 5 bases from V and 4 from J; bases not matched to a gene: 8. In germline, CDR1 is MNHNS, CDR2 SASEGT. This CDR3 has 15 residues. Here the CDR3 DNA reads TGTGCCAGCAGTCCCGGACAGGGGATGGGAGAGACCCAGTACTTC. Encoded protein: CASSPGQGMGETQYF.

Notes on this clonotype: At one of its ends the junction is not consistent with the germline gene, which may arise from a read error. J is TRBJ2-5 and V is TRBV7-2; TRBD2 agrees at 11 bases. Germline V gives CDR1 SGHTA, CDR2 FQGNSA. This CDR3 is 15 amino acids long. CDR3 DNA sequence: TGTGCCCGCAGCTCACTTAGCGGGGGGGGGGAGACCCAGTACTTC. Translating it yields CARSSLSGGGETQYF.

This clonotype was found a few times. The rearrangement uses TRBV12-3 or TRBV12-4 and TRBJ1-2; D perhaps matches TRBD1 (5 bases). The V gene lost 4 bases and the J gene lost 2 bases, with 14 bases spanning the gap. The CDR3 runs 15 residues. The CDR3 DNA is TGTGCCAGCAGTTCCTACCAATCAGGGAACTATGGCTACACCTTC. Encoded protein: CASSSYQSGNYGYTF.

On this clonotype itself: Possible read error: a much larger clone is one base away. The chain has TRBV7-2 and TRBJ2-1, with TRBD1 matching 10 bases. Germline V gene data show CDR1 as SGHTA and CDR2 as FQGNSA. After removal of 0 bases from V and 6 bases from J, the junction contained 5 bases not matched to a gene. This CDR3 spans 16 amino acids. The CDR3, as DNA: TGTGCCAGCAGCTTAGCTGGGACAGGGGTACCCAATGAGCAGTTCTTC. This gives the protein CASSLAGTGVPNEQFF.

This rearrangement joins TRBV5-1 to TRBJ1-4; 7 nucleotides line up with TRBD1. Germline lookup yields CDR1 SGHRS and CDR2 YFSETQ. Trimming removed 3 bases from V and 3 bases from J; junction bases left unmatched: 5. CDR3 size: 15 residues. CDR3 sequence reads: CASSSTGDPNEKLFF. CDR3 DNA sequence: TGCGCCAGCAGCTCAACAGGGGACCCTAATGAAAAACTGTTTTTT.

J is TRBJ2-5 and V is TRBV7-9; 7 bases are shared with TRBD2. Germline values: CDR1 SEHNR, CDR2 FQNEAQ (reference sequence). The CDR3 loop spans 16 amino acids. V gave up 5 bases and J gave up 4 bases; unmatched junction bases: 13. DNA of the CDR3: TGTGCCAGCAGCCCGATCCAAGCTAGCGGTTCAGAGACCCAGTACTTC. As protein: CASSPIQASGSETQYF.

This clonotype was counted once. DNA of the CDR3: TGTGCCGACCAAATGTACAATGAGCAGTTCTTC. It is translated as CADQMYNEQFF. V and J are TRBV2 and TRBJ2-1; D gene uncertain. CDR3 length equals 11 residues. Deletions cut 11 bases from V and 4 bases from J, with 9 bases between. From germline, CDR1 is SNHLY and CDR2 FYNNEI.

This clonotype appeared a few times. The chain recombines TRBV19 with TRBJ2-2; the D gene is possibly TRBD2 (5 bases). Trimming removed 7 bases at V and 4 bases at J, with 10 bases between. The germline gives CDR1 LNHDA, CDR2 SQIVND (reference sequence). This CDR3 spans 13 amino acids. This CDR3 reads CASMFEGTGELFF. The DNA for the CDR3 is TGTGCCAGTATGTTTGAGGGCACCGGGGAGCTGTTTTTT.

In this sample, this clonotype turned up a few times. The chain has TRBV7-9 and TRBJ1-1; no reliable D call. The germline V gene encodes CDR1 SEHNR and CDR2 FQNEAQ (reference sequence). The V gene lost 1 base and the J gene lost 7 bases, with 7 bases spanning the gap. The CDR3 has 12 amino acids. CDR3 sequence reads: CASSLERIEAFF. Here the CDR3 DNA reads TGTGCCAGCAGCTTAGAACGGATTGAAGCTTTCTTT.

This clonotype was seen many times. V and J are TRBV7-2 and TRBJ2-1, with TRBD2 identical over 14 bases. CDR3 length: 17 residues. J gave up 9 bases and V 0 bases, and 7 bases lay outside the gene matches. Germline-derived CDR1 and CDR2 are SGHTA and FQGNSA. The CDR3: CASSLARLAGGLGEQFF. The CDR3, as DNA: TGTGCCAGCAGCTTAGCCCGACTAGCGGGGGGGCTAGGTGAGCAGTTCTTC.

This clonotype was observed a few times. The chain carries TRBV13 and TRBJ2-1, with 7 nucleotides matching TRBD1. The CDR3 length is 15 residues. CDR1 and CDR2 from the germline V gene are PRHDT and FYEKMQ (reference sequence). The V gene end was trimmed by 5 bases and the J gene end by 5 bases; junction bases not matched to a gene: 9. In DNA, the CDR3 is TGTGCCAGCAGCACCCCGGGACAGACTCACAATGAGCAGTTCTTC. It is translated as CASSTPGQTHNEQFF.

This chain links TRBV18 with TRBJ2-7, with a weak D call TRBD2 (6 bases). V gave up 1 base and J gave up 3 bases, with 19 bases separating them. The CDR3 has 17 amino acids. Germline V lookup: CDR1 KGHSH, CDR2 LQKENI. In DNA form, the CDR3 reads TGTGCCAGCTCACCACGCGAGACTAGGTATTTGGACTACGAGCAGTACTTC. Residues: CASSPRETRYLDYEQYF.

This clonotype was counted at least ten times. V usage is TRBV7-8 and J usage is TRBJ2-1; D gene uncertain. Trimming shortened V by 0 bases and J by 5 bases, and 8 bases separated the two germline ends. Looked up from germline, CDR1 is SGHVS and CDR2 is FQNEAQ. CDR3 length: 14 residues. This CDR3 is CASSLARTNNEQFF. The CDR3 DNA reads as TGTGCCAGCAGCTTAGCGCGAACAAACAATGAGCAGTTCTTC.

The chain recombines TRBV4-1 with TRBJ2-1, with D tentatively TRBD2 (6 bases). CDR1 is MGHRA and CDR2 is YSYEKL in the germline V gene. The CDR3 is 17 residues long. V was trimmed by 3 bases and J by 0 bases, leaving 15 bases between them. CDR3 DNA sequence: TGCGCCAGCAGCCAGCTAATTAGCGGATACTCCTACAATGAGCAGTTCTTC. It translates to CASSQLISGYSYNEQFF.

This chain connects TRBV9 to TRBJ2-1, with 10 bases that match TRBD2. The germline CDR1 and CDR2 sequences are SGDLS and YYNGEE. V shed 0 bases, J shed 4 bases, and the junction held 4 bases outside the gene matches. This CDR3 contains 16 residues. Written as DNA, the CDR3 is TGTGCCAGCAGCGTAGGAACTAGCGGGGTTTACAATGAGCAGTTCTTC. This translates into CASSVGTSGVYNEQFF.

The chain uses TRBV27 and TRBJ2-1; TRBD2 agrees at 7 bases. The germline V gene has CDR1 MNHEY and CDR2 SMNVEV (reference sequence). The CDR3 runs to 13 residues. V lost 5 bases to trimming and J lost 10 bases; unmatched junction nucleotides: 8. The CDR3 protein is CASSLSGNGEQFF. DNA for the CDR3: TGTGCCAGCAGTCTCAGCGGGAACGGGGAGCAGTTCTTC.

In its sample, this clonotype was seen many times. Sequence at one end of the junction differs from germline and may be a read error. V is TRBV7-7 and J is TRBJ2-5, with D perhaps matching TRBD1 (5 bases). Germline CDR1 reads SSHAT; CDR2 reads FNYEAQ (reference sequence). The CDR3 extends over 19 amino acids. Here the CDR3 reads CASSLGGQGPEVFPGTQYF. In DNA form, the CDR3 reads TGTGCTAGCAGCCTCGGCGGCCAGGGTCCTGAAGTCTTTCCCGGGACCCAGTACTTC.